A single sample gave rise to the 2 T cell receptor beta chains below, sequenced in a study of beta chain features in type 1 diabetes. Expressed TCRB transcripts were sequenced, since all the RNA that had been isolated was reverse transcribed. The protocol was immunoSEQ multiplex PCR, while the TCRdb copy is restricted to in-frame clones and leaves out a portion. The profile covers under 800,000 clones, with roughly a sixth appearing a single time and approximately 0.093% taken by the ten largest. Specimen: naive CD4+ T cells from blood. The receptor source for this set is a man younger than 35 in good health.

This clone has only a few counts. The V call is TRBV27, the J call TRBJ1-1, with D perhaps matching TRBD1 (6 bases). The CDR3 contains 11 residues. Germline V gives CDR1 MNHEY, CDR2 SMNVEV (reference sequence). V lost 6 bases to trimming and J lost 9 bases, with 11 bases between them. The CDR3 region is CASSDRQKAFF. In DNA, the CDR3 is TGTGCCAGCAGCGACAGGCAGAAAGCTTTCTTT.

This clone was observed a handful of times. V gene TRBV7-2 combines with J gene TRBJ1-4, with 7 bases identical to TRBD1. Germline lookup yields CDR1 SGHTA and CDR2 FQGNSA. This CDR3 has 15 amino acids. V was pared by 5 bases and J by 5 bases, with 8 bases of the junction left unmatched. The DNA of the CDR3 is TGTGCCAGCAGCACCAAGACAGGGCTCAATGAAAAACTGTTTTTT. Protein product: CASSTKTGLNEKLFF.